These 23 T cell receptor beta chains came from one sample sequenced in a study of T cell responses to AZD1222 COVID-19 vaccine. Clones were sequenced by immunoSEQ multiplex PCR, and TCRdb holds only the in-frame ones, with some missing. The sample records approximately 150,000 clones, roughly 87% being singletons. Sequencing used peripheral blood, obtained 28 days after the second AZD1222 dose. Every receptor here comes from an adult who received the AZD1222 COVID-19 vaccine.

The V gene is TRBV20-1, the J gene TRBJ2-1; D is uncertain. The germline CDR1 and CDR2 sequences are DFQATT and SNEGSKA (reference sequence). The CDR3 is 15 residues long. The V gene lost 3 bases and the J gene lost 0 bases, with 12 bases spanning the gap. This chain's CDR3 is CSASLQADSYNEQFF. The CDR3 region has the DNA TGCAGTGCTAGTTTGCAGGCAGACTCCTACAATGAGCAGTTCTTC.

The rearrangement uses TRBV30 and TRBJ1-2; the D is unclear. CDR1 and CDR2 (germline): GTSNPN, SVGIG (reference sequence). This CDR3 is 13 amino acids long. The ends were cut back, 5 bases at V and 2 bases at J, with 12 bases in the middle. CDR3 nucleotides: TGTGCCTGGGATAGGAGGCGGAACTATGGCTACACCTTC. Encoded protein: CAWDRRRNYGYTF.

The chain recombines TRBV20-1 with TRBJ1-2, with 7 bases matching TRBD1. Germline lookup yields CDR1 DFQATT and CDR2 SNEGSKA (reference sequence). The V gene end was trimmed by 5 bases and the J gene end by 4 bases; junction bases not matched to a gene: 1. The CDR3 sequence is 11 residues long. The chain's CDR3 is CSARDSYGYTF. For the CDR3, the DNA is TGCAGTGCTCGGGACAGCTATGGCTACACCTTC.

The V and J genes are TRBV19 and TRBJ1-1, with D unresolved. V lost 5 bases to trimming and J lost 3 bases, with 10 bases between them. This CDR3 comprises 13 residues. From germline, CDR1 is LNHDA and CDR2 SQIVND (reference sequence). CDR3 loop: CASSSEEDTEAFF. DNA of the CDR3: TGTGCCAGTAGTTCGGAGGAGGACACTGAAGCTTTCTTT.

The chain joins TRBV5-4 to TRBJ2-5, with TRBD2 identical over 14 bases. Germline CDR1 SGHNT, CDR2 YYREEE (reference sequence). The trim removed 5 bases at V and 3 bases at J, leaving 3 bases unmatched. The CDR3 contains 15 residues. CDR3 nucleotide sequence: TGTGCCAGCAGAGTGGGACTAGCGGGGGAAGAGACCCAGTACTTC. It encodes CASRVGLAGEETQYF.

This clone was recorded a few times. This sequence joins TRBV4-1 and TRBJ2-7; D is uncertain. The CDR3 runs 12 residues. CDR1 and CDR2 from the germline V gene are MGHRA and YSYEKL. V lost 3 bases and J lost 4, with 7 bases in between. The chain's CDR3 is CASSHFAYEQYF. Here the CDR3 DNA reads TGCGCCAGCAGCCATTTTGCGTACGAGCAGTACTTC.

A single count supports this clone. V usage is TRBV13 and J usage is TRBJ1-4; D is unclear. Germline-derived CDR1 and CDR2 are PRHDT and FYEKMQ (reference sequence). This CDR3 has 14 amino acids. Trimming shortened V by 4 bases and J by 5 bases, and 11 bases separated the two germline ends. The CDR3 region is CASSYRKSNEKLFF. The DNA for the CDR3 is TGTGCCAGCAGCTACCGGAAGTCAAATGAAAAACTGTTTTTT. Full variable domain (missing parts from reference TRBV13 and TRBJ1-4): AAGVIQSPRHLIKEKRETATLKCYPIPRHDTVYWYQQGPGQDPQFLISFYEKMQSDKGSIPDRFSAQQFSDYHSELNMSSLELGDSALYFCASSYRKSNEKLFFGSGTQLSVL.

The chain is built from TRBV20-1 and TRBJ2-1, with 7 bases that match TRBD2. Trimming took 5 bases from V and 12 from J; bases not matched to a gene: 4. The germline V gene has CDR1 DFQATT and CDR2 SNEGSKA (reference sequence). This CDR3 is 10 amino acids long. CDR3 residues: CSAQRGRQFF. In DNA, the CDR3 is TGCAGTGCTCAGCGGGGACGGCAGTTCTTC.

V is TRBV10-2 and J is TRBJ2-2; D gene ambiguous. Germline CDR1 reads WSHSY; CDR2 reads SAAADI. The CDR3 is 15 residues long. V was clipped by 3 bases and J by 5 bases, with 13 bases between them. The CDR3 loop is CASSELRLITGELFF. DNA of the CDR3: TGCGCCAGCAGTGAATTACGACTGATTACCGGGGAGCTGTTTTTT.

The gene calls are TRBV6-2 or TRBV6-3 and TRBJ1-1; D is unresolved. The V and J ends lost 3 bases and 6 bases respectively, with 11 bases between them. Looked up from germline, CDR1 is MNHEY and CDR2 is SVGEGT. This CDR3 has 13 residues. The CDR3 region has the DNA TGTGCCAGCAGTTATAATAGGGTCTCTGAAGCTTTCTTT. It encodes CASSYNRVSEAFF.

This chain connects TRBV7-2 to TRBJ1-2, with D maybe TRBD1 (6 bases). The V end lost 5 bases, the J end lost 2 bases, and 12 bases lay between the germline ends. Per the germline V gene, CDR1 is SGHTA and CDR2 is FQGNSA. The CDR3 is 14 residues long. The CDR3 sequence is CASSPNRENYGYTF. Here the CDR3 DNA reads TGTGCCAGCAGCCCTAACAGGGAGAACTATGGCTACACCTTC.

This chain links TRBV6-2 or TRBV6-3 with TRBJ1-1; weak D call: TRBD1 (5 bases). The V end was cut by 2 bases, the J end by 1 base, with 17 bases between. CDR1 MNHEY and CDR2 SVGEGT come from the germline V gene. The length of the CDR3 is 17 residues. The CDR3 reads CASSYGASGIGNTEAFF. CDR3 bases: TGTGCCAGCAGTTACGGGGCTTCGGGAATAGGGAACACTGAAGCTTTCTTT.

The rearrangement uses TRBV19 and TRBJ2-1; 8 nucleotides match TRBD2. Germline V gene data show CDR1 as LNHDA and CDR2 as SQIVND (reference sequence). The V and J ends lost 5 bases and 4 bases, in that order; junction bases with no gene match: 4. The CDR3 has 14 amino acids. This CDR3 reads CASSVSGGYNEQFF. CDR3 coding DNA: TGTGCCAGTAGTGTAAGCGGGGGATACAATGAGCAGTTCTTC.

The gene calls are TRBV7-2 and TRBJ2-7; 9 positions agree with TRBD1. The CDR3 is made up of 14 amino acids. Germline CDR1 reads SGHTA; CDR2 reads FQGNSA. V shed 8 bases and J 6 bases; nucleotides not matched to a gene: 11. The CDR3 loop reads CASLRDRAPSEQYF. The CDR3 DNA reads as TGTGCCAGCTTAAGGGACAGGGCCCCCTCCGAGCAGTACTTC.

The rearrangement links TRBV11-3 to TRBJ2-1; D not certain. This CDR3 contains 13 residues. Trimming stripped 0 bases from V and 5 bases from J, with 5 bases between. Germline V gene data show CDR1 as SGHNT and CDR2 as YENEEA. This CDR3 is CASSLDGDNEQFF. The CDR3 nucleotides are TGTGCCAGCAGCTTAGATGGGGACAATGAGCAGTTCTTC.

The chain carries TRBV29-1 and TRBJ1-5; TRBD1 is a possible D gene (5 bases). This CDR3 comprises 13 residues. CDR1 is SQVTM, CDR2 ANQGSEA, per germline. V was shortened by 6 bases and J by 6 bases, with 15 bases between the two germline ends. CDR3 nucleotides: TGCAGCGTAAAGGACCGGGGGGGTCAGCCCCAGCATTTT. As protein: CSVKDRGGQPQHF.

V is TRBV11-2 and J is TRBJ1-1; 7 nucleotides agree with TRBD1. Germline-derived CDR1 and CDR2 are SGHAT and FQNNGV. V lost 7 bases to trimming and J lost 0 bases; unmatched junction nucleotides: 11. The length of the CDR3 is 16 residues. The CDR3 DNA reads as TGTGCCAGCAACAAGGCCCCGGGACAGCTGAACACTGAAGCTTTCTTT. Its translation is CASNKAPGQLNTEAFF.

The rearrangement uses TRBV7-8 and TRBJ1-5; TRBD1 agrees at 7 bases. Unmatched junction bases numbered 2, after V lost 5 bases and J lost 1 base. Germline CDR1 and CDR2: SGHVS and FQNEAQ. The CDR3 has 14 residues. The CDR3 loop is CASSRQGSNQPQHF. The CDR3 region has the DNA TGTGCCAGCAGCCGACAGGGAAGCAATCAGCCCCAGCATTTT.

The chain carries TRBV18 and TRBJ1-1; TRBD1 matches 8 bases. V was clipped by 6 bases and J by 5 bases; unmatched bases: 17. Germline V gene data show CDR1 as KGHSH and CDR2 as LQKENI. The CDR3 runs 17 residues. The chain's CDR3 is CASSRNGQGSLGTEAFF. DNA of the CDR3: TGTGCCAGCTCCCGCAACGGACAGGGTAGCTTGGGAACTGAAGCTTTCTTT.

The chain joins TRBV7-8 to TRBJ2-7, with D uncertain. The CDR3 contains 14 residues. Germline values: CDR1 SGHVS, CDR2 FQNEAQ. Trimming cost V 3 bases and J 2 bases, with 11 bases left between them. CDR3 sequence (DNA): TGTGCCAGCAGCTTGATGGTCAGTACCTACGAGCAGTACTTC. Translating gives CASSLMVSTYEQYF.

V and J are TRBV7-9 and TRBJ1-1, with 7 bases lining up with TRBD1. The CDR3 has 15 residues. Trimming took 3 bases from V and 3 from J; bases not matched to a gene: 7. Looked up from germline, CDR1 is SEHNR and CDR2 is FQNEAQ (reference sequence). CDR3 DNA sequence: TGTGCCAGCAGCTTCCGTTCCGGGACAGACACTGAAGCTTTCTTT. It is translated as CASSFRSGTDTEAFF.

CDR3 sequence: CSASNLEGMEQPQHF. CDR3 DNA sequence: TGCAGTGCTAGTAATTTGGAGGGGATGGAGCAGCCCCAGCATTTT. This chain connects TRBV20-1 to TRBJ1-5; TRBD1 is a possible D gene (5 bases). V was cut by 3 bases and J by 7 bases, with 19 bases left in between. The CDR3 length is 15 residues. Germline CDR1 and CDR2: DFQATT and SNEGSKA (reference sequence).

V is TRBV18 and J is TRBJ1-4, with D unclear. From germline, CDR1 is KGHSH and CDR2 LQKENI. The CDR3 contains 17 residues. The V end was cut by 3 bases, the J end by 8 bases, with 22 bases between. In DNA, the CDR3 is TGTGCCAGCTCACCCAACGTCGGACCACCTGGAGGGGAAAAACTGTTTTTT. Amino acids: CASSPNVGPPGGEKLFF.